One sample yielded the 18 T cell receptor beta chains listed below, sequenced in a study of radiation and T cells in renal cell carcinoma. The table came from immunoSEQ multiplex PCR; TCRdb's copy has only in-frame clones and leaves some out. The data show about 130,000 clones, over 75% seen once. This sample's time point: baseline pretreatment blood. Treatment in this sample: 15 Gy SBRT to primary tumor, nephrectomy 4 weeks later. The source material was blood, sampled from a patient whose treatment included radiotherapy and nephrectomy. The receptors were gathered from a woman between 50 and 59 years old with renal cell carcinoma.

The chain links TRBV30 to TRBJ1-3; no firm D call. The CDR3 has 14 residues. V shed 5 bases and J shed 0 bases, with 11 bases lying between them. Per the germline V gene, CDR1 is GTSNPN and CDR2 is SVGIG (reference sequence). The CDR3 sequence is CAWADGFSGNTIYF. The CDR3 DNA follows: TGTGCCTGGGCGGACGGTTTCTCTGGAAACACCATATATTTT. The full variable domain, in which reference TRBV30 and TRBJ1-3 provide the parts outside the CDR3, is SQTIHQWPATLVQPVGSPLSLECTVEGTSNPNLYWYRQAAGRGLQLLFYSVGIGQISSEVPQNLSASRPQDRQFILSSKKLLLSDSGFYLCAWADGFSGNTIYFGEGSWLTVV.

The chain recombines TRBV5-5 with TRBJ1-4; 8 bases match TRBD1. The V gene end was trimmed by 5 bases and the J gene end by 3 bases; junction bases not matched to a gene: 9. Germline loops: CDR1 SGHKS, CDR2 YYEKEE (reference sequence). The CDR3 totals 16 residues. In DNA form, the CDR3 reads TGTGCCAGCAGTGCCGGACAGGGAGCGGCTAATGAAAAACTGTTTTTT. It codes for CASSAGQGAANEKLFF.

The rearrangement uses TRBV2 and TRBJ2-1; 7 bases line up with TRBD1. The CDR3 has 14 residues. CDR1 and CDR2 from the germline V gene are SNHLY and FYNNEI. Trimming took 6 bases from V and 6 from J; bases not matched to a gene: 8. The CDR3 nucleotides read TGTGCCAGCAGACCCACAGGGGTTGGCAATGAGCAGTTCTTC. Amino acid sequence: CASRPTGVGNEQFF.

The chain combines TRBV5-5 with TRBJ1-6; 8 nucleotides match TRBD1. The germline V gene has CDR1 SGHKS and CDR2 YYEKEE (reference sequence). Trimming at V came to 3 bases and at J to 3 bases, leaving 5 bases not matched to a gene. This CDR3 spans 16 amino acids. The CDR3 is CASSWGGQGYNSPLHF. The DNA of the CDR3 is TGTGCCAGCAGCTGGGGAGGACAGGGCTATAATTCACCCCTCCACTTT.

J is TRBJ1-5 and V is TRBV27; a weak D match, TRBD1 (5 bases). Per the germline V gene, CDR1 is MNHEY and CDR2 is SMNVEV (reference sequence). The ends were cut back, 11 bases at V and 1 base at J, with 24 bases in the middle. The CDR3 extends over 17 amino acids. The CDR3 DNA reads as TGTGCCCTCCACATTCCCCTTGGGACCGCAAGCAATCAGCCCCAGCATTTT. Translating it yields CALHIPLGTASNQPQHF.

The genes are TRBV30 and TRBJ1-1; no reliable D call. Trimming took 3 bases from V and 0 from J, leaving 5 bases between them. The germline V gene has CDR1 GTSNPN and CDR2 SVGIG (reference sequence). The CDR3 runs 12 residues. The CDR3 nucleotides are TGTGCCTGGAGCCCCATGAACACTGAAGCTTTCTTT. This gives the protein CAWSPMNTEAFF. Full variable domain (outside the CDR3, taken from reference TRBV30 and TRBJ1-1): SQTIHQWPATLVQPVGSPLSLECTVEGTSNPNLYWYRQAAGRGLQLLFYSVGIGQISSEVPQNLSASRPQDRQFILSSKKLLLSDSGFYLCAWSPMNTEAFFGQGTRLTVV.

This rearrangement joins TRBV2 to TRBJ2-2, with 7 nucleotides matching TRBD2. CDR1 SNHLY and CDR2 FYNNEI come from the germline V gene. The CDR3 runs 16 residues. After removal of 5 bases from V and 0 bases from J, the junction contained 6 bases not matched to a gene. The CDR3 region is CASSSSGAANTGELFF. The CDR3 DNA follows: TGTGCCAGCAGTTCCAGCGGGGCCGCGAACACCGGGGAGCTGTTTTTT.

The V and J genes are TRBV29-1 and TRBJ1-1, with D hard to call. V was trimmed by 6 bases and J by 0 bases, leaving 20 bases between them. The CDR3 has 16 residues. Germline V gene data show CDR1 as SQVTM and CDR2 as ANQGSEA. The CDR3 loop is CSVPISTAELNTEAFF. CDR3 sequence (DNA): TGCAGCGTCCCGATATCGACGGCCGAGTTGAACACTGAAGCTTTCTTT.

The chain employs TRBV14 and TRBJ1-1, with 12 nucleotides matching TRBD1. CDR3 length equals 18 residues. Germline V CDR1 and CDR2: SGHDN, FVKESK. Trimming cost V 0 bases and J 5 bases; bases outside gene matches: 10. The CDR3 loop reads CASSQEGQGASRATEAFF. Here the CDR3 DNA reads TGTGCCAGCAGCCAAGAGGGACAGGGGGCTTCTAGGGCGACTGAAGCTTTCTTT.

This clone has a single count. V usage is TRBV18 and J usage is TRBJ2-7, with a weak D call TRBD1 (6 bases). Germline CDR1 and CDR2: KGHSH and LQKENI. Trimming took 3 bases from V and 7 from J, leaving 19 bases between them. This CDR3 region has 15 residues. The CDR3 coding sequence is TGTGCCAGCTCACCGACGACAGGCCGCCACTATGAGCAGTACTTC. Its protein product is CASSPTTGRHYEQYF.

This chain links TRBV30 with TRBJ1-2; D gene uncertain. This CDR3 has 12 residues. The V and J ends lost 3 bases and 7 bases respectively, with 12 bases between them. CDR1 GTSNPN and CDR2 SVGIG come from the germline V gene (reference sequence). The CDR3 DNA reads as TGTGCCTGGAGCGCCATGCTGGGTGGCTACACCTTC. Its translation is CAWSAMLGGYTF.

The J gene is TRBJ2-3, the V gene TRBV12-5, with TRBD1 as a possible D gene (7 bases). Looked up from germline, CDR1 is LGHNT and CDR2 is FRNRAP. Deletions cut 6 bases from V and 5 bases from J, with 15 bases between. CDR3 size: 14 residues. The DNA of the CDR3 is TGTGCTAGTGGACGGACAGGAGGGAGAGATACGCAGTATTTT. Protein sequence: CASGRTGGRDTQYF.

The chain couples TRBV5-4 to TRBJ1-1; a weak D match, TRBD1 (6 bases). CDR3 length: 14 amino acids. Germline CDR1 reads SGHNT; CDR2 reads YYREEE (reference sequence). V was clipped by 4 bases and J by 2 bases, with 12 bases between them. In DNA form, the CDR3 reads TGTGCCAGCAGCGTGGGGGCCCCAAACACTGAAGCTTTCTTT. Translation gives CASSVGAPNTEAFF.

The genes are TRBV5-1 and TRBJ2-3; D may be TRBD2 (5 bases). CDR3 length equals 13 residues. V dropped 6 bases and J dropped 6 bases, with 14 bases sitting between them. From germline, CDR1 is SGHRS and CDR2 YFSETQ. The CDR3 DNA follows: TGCGCCAGCACACCGGGGAAGCTGGATACGCAGTATTTT. This encodes CASTPGKLDTQYF.

The V and J genes are TRBV10-2 and TRBJ2-3, with 14 bases aligning to TRBD2. The germline V gene has CDR1 WSHSY and CDR2 SAAADI. The CDR3 has 15 residues. Losses at the gene ends were 3 bases for V and 7 bases for J; bases not matched to a gene: 3. This CDR3 is CASSDGLAGGYTQYF. The CDR3 coding sequence is TGCGCCAGCAGTGATGGACTAGCGGGGGGTTATACGCAGTATTTT.

The V call is TRBV5-8, the J call TRBJ1-5; tentative D call: TRBD1 (6 bases). Per the germline V gene, CDR1 is SGHTS and CDR2 is YDEGEE. V lost 4 bases and J lost 2, with 13 bases in between. CDR3 length: 15 amino acids. The CDR3 sequence is CASSRKGEGNQPQHF. CDR3 in DNA: TGTGCCAGCAGCAGGAAGGGGGAAGGCAATCAGCCCCAGCATTTT.

This clone was detected only a few times. This chain links TRBV4-1 with TRBJ1-1; the match to TRBD1 covers 9 bases. Germline V gene sequence: CDR1 MGHRA, CDR2 YSYEKL. There are 15 residues in the CDR3. With 5 bases clipped from V and 1 base from J, the junction kept 5 bases outside the gene matches. As DNA, the CDR3 is TGCGCCAGCAGCATTAACAGGGGGCCGAACACTGAAGCTTTCTTT. This codes for CASSINRGPNTEAFF.

This chain joins TRBV2 and TRBJ2-1, with D perhaps matching TRBD2 (6 bases). The germline V gene encodes CDR1 SNHLY and CDR2 FYNNEI. The CDR3 contains 15 residues. Deletions cut 6 bases from V and 0 bases from J, with 12 bases between. The chain's CDR3 is CASSRLANSYNEQFF. CDR3 coding DNA: TGTGCCAGCAGCCGCCTAGCGAACTCCTACAATGAGCAGTTCTTC.